This T cell receptor beta chain was obtained from a study of blood T cell repertoires in COVID-19. The V end was cut by 4 bases, the J end by 5 bases, with 15 bases between. CDR3 size: 14 residues. Per germline, CDR1 SGHKS and CDR2 YYEKEE (reference sequence). Original processing methods: Reference gene primer amplification gave nucleated cell count estimates. Sequencing was performed with immunoSEQ multiplex PCR; in TCRdb, only in-frame clones are kept and a portion is missing. The DNA gave D and trimming, while V, J and clone size come from that table. The sample comprises about 200,000 clones, 70% to 90% of which are singletons, and 4.5% to 5% rests with the top ten.

Material: peripheral blood. This receptor was taken from a woman over 75 with acute or convalescent COVID-19. The J gene is TRBJ1-1, the V gene TRBV5-5; D gene ambiguous. The DNA of the CDR3 is TGTGCCAGCAGCGGAGGTTGGTGGCAGACTGAAGCTTTCTTT. Translation: CASSGGWWQTEAFF.